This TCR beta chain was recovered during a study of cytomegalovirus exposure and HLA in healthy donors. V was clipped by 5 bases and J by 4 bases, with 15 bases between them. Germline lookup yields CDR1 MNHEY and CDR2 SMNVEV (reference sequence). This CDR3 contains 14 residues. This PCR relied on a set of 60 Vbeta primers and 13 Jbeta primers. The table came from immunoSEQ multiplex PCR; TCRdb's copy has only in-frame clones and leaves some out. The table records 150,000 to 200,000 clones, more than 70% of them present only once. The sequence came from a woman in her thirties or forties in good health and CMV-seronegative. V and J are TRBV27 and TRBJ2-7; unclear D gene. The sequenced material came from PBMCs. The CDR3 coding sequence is TGTGCCAGCAGTACCCCCCTCCGAGGTTACGAGCAGTACTTC. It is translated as CASSTPLRGYEQYF.